The 18 T cell receptor beta chains given below trace back to one sample, sequenced in a study of blood T cell repertoires in COVID-19. The repertoire was sequenced with immunoSEQ multiplex PCR; TCRdb's copy has only in-frame clones and lacks some. The data show 150,000 or so clones, about 90% seen once. What was sequenced was peripheral blood. The receptors here all came from a man aged 80 or over with acute or convalescent COVID-19.

V gene TRBV5-1 combines with J gene TRBJ1-1, with D possibly being TRBD1 (6 bases). Trimming pared 6 bases from V and 1 base from J, leaving 19 bases between. CDR3 length: 16 residues. Germline CDR1 reads SGHRS; CDR2 reads YFSETQ. The CDR3 loop is CASTSSGGRGNTEAFF. The CDR3 region has the DNA TGCGCCAGCACCTCCTCCGGGGGGCGCGGGAACACTGAAGCTTTCTTT.

The J gene is TRBJ2-7, the V gene TRBV6-6; possible D gene TRBD2, 7 bases. V lost 5 bases and J lost 0, with 20 bases in between. Germline V lookup: CDR1 MNHNY, CDR2 SVGAGI (reference sequence). The CDR3 runs 17 residues. Written as DNA, the CDR3 is TGTGCCAGCAGTCTCCCGGGGGCGGGGGCGAGCTCCTACGAGCAGTACTTC. Protein: CASSLPGAGASSYEQYF.

This clone appeared once. The rearrangement links TRBV6-1 to TRBJ1-1; unclear D gene. CDR1 and CDR2 from the germline V gene are MNHNS and SASEGT. V gave up 0 bases and J gave up 7 bases, with 9 bases separating them. The CDR3 is 13 residues long. The CDR3 loop reads CASSEAGVGEAFF. CDR3 in DNA: TGTGCCAGCAGTGAAGCAGGAGTTGGTGAAGCTTTCTTT.

J is TRBJ2-3 and V is TRBV9; 14 nucleotides match TRBD2. CDR3 length: 14 residues. V shed 4 bases and J 10 bases; nucleotides not matched to a gene: 5. From germline, CDR1 is SGDLS and CDR2 YYNGEE. The CDR3 spells CASSIPGLAGAQYF. DNA for the CDR3: TGTGCCAGCAGCATACCGGGACTAGCGGGAGCGCAGTATTTT.

The chain couples TRBV5-8 to TRBJ2-7; tentatively, D is TRBD2 (6 bases). Trimming took 7 bases from V and 6 from J, leaving 26 bases between them. Per the germline V gene, CDR1 is SGHTS and CDR2 is YDEGEE. CDR3 length: 16 amino acids. CDR3 nucleotides: TGTGCCAGCCCTCAGGGCCCGGGGAGGACGACTAGCGAGCAGTACTTC. Protein: CASPQGPGRTTSEQYF. Full variable domain (remainder filled in from reference TRBV5-8 and TRBJ2-7): EAGVTQSPTHLIKTRGQQATLRCSPISGHTSVYWYQQALGLGLQFLLWYDEGEERNRGNFPPRFSGRQFPNYSSELNVNALELEDSALYLCASPQGPGRTTSEQYFGPGTRLTVT.

The chain couples TRBV10-2 to TRBJ2-3, with a weak D call TRBD2 (6 bases). The CDR3 has 13 amino acids. Trimming took off 10 bases at V and 2 bases at J, with 13 bases between the two ends. The germline gives CDR1 WSHSY, CDR2 SAAADI. The CDR3 sequence is CATNGGATDTQYF. The CDR3, as DNA: TGCGCCACTAACGGAGGGGCCACAGATACGCAGTATTTT.

This chain connects TRBV20-1 to TRBJ2-1; tentative D call: TRBD1 (5 bases). The CDR3 runs to 11 residues. V dropped 5 bases and J dropped 8 bases, with 10 bases sitting between them. Looked up from germline, CDR1 is DFQATT and CDR2 is SNEGSKA (reference sequence). The CDR3 DNA is TGCAGTGCTCAACAGGTACATGAGCAGTTCTTC. Residues: CSAQQVHEQFF.

The chain employs TRBV4-1 and TRBJ1-5, with a weak D call TRBD1 (5 bases). V shed 0 bases and J shed 7 bases, with 10 bases lying between them. From germline, CDR1 is MGHRA and CDR2 YSYEKL. The CDR3 extends over 14 amino acids. The CDR3 reads CASSQESGNQPQHF. The DNA for the CDR3 is TGCGCCAGCAGCCAAGAGTCAGGGAACCAGCCCCAGCATTTT.

This chain connects TRBV7-9 to TRBJ1-1; D may be TRBD1 (5 bases). CDR3 size: 13 residues. The germline V and J ends were trimmed by 1 base and 4 bases, with 7 bases remaining between them. Germline CDR1 SEHNR, CDR2 FQNEAQ (reference sequence). The CDR3 DNA follows: TGTGCCAGCAGCTTAGAGCAGGGCACTGAAGCTTTCTTT. This gives the protein CASSLEQGTEAFF.

The genes are TRBV6-1 and TRBJ2-1; 9 nucleotides line up with TRBD1. Germline V lookup: CDR1 MNHNS, CDR2 SASEGT. The CDR3 has 17 amino acids. J was trimmed by 3 bases and V by 4 bases; bases with no gene match: 10. The CDR3 coding sequence is TGTGCCAGCAGTGCCAACAAATTGACAGGGGGCTACAATGAGCAGTTCTTC. This encodes CASSANKLTGGYNEQFF.

This chain connects TRBV19 to TRBJ1-4, with D unclear. Germline-derived CDR1 and CDR2 are LNHDA and SQIVND (reference sequence). The CDR3 loop spans 13 amino acids. V dropped 7 bases and J dropped 4 bases, with 10 bases sitting between them. The CDR3 bases are TGTGCCAGTACTCGGGGAGTTAATGAAAAACTGTTTTTT. This sequence encodes CASTRGVNEKLFF. The entire variable domain, with the rest obtained from reference TRBV19 and TRBJ1-4, is as follows: DGGITQSPKYLFRKEGQNVTLSCEQNLNHDAMYWYRQDPGQGLRLIYYSQIVNDFQKGDIAEGYSVSREKKESFPLTVTSAQKNPTAFYLCASTRGVNEKLFFGSGTQLSVL.

The J gene is TRBJ2-2, the V gene TRBV19; 11 nucleotides line up with TRBD1. The V segment lost 6 bases and the J segment 6 bases; nucleotides outside the gene matches: 6. Germline-derived CDR1 and CDR2 are LNHDA and SQIVND (reference sequence). The CDR3 runs to 15 residues. This CDR3 is CASSRDRGRAGELFF. For the CDR3, the DNA is TGTGCCAGTAGCCGGGACAGGGGGAGAGCCGGGGAGCTGTTTTTT.

The chain combines TRBV2 with TRBJ2-7; 8 bases match TRBD1. Germline V gene sequence: CDR1 SNHLY, CDR2 FYNNEI. The length of the CDR3 is 14 residues. V dropped 6 bases and J dropped 4; count of bases not matched to a gene: 8. The CDR3 DNA sequence: TGTGCCAGCAGAGACGGACAGGGAAATTACGAGCAGTACTTC. It is translated as CASRDGQGNYEQYF.

V usage is TRBV7-2 and J usage is TRBJ2-2; 14 nucleotides line up with TRBD2. CDR1 and CDR2 (germline): SGHTA, FQGNSA. The trim removed 5 bases at V and 6 bases at J, leaving 11 bases unmatched. This CDR3 contains 18 residues. The CDR3 bases are TGTGCCAGCAGCCCAAAGTTGGGACTAGCGGGAGAATCCGGGGAGCTGTTTTTT. Amino acid sequence: CASSPKLGLAGESGELFF. The full variable domain, completed using reference TRBV7-2 and TRBJ2-2, is GAGVSQSPSNKVTEKGKDVELRCDPISGHTALYWYRQSLGQGLEFLIYFQGNSAPDKSGLPSDRFSAERTGGSVSTLTIQRTQQEDSAVYLCASSPKLGLAGESGELFFGEGSRLTVL.

V gene TRBV5-4 combines with J gene TRBJ2-7; D perhaps matches TRBD1 (6 bases). Trimming pared 0 bases from V and 6 bases from J, leaving 10 bases between. The germline gives CDR1 SGHNT, CDR2 YYREEE (reference sequence). CDR3 length: 13 amino acids. This CDR3 is CASSLDRVSEQYF. The CDR3 DNA sequence: TGTGCCAGCAGCTTGGACAGGGTTAGCGAGCAGTACTTC.

The rearrangement joins TRBV5-4 to TRBJ1-2, with D maybe TRBD1 (6 bases). This CDR3 has 13 amino acids. Deletions cut 3 bases from V and 2 bases from J, with 8 bases between. Germline CDR1 reads SGHNT; CDR2 reads YYREEE (reference sequence). The CDR3 DNA reads TGTGCCAGCAGCTCCGGACAGAACTATGGCTACACCTTC. Protein product: CASSSGQNYGYTF. The variable domain in full, with the rest retrieved from reference TRBV5-4 and TRBJ1-2, is ETGVTQSPTHLIKTRGQQVTLRCSSQSGHNTVSWYQQALGQGPQFIFQYYREEENGRGNFPPRFSGLQFPNYSSELNVNALELDDSALYLCASSSGQNYGYTFGSGTRLTVV.

The chain links TRBV5-1 to TRBJ2-1; 8 nucleotides line up with TRBD1. V lost 4 bases, J lost 5 bases, and 5 bases stayed unmatched. The CDR3 sequence is 14 residues long. Germline CDR1 and CDR2: SGHRS and YFSETQ. The CDR3 here is CASSQGATNNEQFF. The CDR3, as DNA: TGCGCCAGCAGCCAGGGGGCCACCAACAATGAGCAGTTCTTC. Variable domain in full (rest from reference TRBV5-1 and TRBJ2-1): KAGVTQTPRYLIKTRGQQVTLSCSPISGHRSVSWYQQTPGQGLQFLFEYFSETQRNKGNFPGRFSGRQFSNSRSEMNVSTLELGDSALYLCASSQGATNNEQFFGPGTRLTVL.

The chain has TRBV19 and TRBJ1-4, with D possibly being TRBD1 (5 bases). CDR3 length equals 15 residues. Between the trimmed V and J ends, which lost 7 bases and 3 bases, there was a span of 15 bases. Germline CDR1 is LNHDA and CDR2 is SQIVND (reference sequence). The CDR3 DNA reads TGTGCCAGTACCGATACGGGGGGATCTAATGAAAAACTGTTTTTT. Its protein is CASTDTGGSNEKLFF.